These 5 T cell receptor beta chains share one sample of origin, sequenced in a study of T cell responses to AZD1222 COVID-19 vaccine. Profiling relied on immunoSEQ multiplex PCR, and the TCRdb table lists in-frame clones only, not all of them. The sample has 180,000 or so clones; about 91% are singletons. Sequencing was performed on peripheral blood, taken 28 days after the second AZD1222 dose. The receptor set was obtained from an adult who received the AZD1222 COVID-19 vaccine.

This sequence joins TRBV6-2 or TRBV6-3 and TRBJ1-2, with D perhaps matching TRBD1 (5 bases). CDR3 length: 18 amino acids. Trimming left V 2 bases short and J 8 bases short, with 27 bases between. Germline V gene lookup returns CDR1 MNHEY and CDR2 SVGEGT. The CDR3 loop is CASSYRPNTFGAGDGYTF. The CDR3 nucleotides read TGTGCCAGCAGTTACCGGCCGAATACTTTCGGGGCTGGGGACGGCTACACCTTC.

This clone was recorded only once. V and J are TRBV5-1 and TRBJ2-1, with D possibly TRBD2 on 6 matching bases. The CDR3 sequence is 14 residues long. Trimming took off 6 bases at V and 4 bases at J, with 14 bases between the two ends. Looked up from germline, CDR1 is SGHRS and CDR2 is YFSETQ. The CDR3 bases are TGCGCCAGCAACTTAGCGGAGGTGTACAATGAGCAGTTCTTC. Encoded protein: CASNLAEVYNEQFF.

This clone was recorded only once. The rearrangement links TRBV7-8 to TRBJ2-1; 9 nucleotides line up with TRBD2. Looked up from germline, CDR1 is SGHVS and CDR2 is FQNEAQ. This CDR3 contains 15 residues. After removal of 0 bases from V and 8 bases from J, the junction contained 5 bases not matched to a gene. The CDR3 DNA is TGTGCCAGCAGCTTAGCGTTCGGGACTAGCTATGAGCAGTTCTTC. This gives the protein CASSLAFGTSYEQFF. Together with reference TRBV7-8 and TRBJ2-1, the CDR3 gives the full variable domain: GAGVSQSPRYKVAKRGQDVALRCDPISGHVSLFWYQQALGQGPEFLTYFQNEAQLDKSGLPSDRFFAERPEGSVSTLKIQRTQQEDSAVYLCASSLAFGTSYEQFFGPGTRLTVL.

This clone was detected only once. The CDR3 loop is CASSMIGGDTEAFF. CDR3 DNA: TGTGCCAGCAGCATGATAGGCGGGGACACTGAAGCTTTCTTT. The chain couples TRBV5-6 to TRBJ1-1; no firm D call. Germline CDR1 SGHDT, CDR2 YYEEEE. The CDR3 runs to 14 residues. V dropped 4 bases and J dropped 3 bases, with 13 bases sitting between them.

The table lists this clone with a few counts. The rearrangement joins TRBV30 to TRBJ1-3; 7 positions match TRBD1. V lost 4 bases, J lost 4 bases, and 7 bases stayed unmatched. The germline V gene encodes CDR1 GTSNPN and CDR2 SVGIG (reference sequence). The CDR3 runs to 14 residues. The CDR3 sequence: CAWKGRTGGNTIYF. CDR3 DNA: TGTGCCTGGAAAGGGAGGACAGGCGGAAACACCATATATTTT.